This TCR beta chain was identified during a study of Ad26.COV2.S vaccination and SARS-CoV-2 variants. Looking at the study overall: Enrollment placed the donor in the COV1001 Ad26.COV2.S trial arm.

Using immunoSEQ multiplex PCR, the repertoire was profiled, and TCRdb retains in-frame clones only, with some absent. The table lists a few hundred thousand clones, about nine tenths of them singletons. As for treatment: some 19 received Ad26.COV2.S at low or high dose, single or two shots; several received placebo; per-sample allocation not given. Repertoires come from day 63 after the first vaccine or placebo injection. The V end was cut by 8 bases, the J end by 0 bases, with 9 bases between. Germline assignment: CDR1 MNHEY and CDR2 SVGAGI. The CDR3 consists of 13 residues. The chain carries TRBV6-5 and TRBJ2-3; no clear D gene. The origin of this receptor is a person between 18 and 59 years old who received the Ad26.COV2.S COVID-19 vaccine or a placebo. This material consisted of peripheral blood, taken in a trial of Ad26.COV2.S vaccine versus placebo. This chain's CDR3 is CASYQLSTDTQYF. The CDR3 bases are TGTGCCAGCTATCAATTAAGCACAGATACGCAGTATTTT.